This T cell receptor beta chain was profiled in a study of shared T cell receptors in the human thymus. The CDR3 runs to 15 residues. Looked up from germline, CDR1 is MNHEY and CDR2 is SMNVEV (reference sequence). V lost 4 bases and J lost 7; bases outside the gene matches: 10. The data were produced by immunoSEQ multiplex PCR, yet TCRdb's version contains in-frame clones alone and is incomplete. Of some 700,000 clones detected, 70% to 90% appear once; the ten largest clones hold around 0.0099%. These same data were also listed under a study on human thymus T cells. That work adds: Thymus tissue was removed during corrective cardiac surgery. Usage of V and J genes appeared biased in thymic and blood repertoires. Related work found strong thymic repertoire overlap between unrelated individuals.

The chain links TRBV27 to TRBJ2-1; the match to TRBD2 covers 7 bases. Sequenced: thymocytes. This clonotype was sampled from a girl under three years old with a congenital heart defect. CDR3 residues: CASSCFVSGANEQFF. CDR3 in DNA: TGTGCCAGCAGTTGTTTCGTGAGCGGGGCTAATGAGCAGTTCTTC.